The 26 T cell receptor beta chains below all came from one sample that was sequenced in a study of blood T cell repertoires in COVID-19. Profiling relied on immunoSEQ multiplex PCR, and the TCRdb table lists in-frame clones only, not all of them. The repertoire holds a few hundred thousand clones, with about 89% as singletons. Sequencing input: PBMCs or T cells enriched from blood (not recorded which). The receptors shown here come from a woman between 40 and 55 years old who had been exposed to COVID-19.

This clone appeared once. The CDR3 here is CASSLHLTEAFF. The DNA of the CDR3 is TGTGCCAGCAGTTTACATCTAACTGAAGCTTTCTTT. V and J are TRBV12-3 or TRBV12-4 and TRBJ1-1; D remains ambiguous. V was cut by 2 bases and J by 5 bases, with 6 bases left in between. The CDR3 length is 12 residues.

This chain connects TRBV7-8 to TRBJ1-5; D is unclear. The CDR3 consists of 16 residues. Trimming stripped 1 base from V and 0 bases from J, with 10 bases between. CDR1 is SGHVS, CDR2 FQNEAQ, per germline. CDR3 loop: CASSLVSGYSNQPQHF. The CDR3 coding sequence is TGTGCCAGCAGCTTAGTTTCCGGGTATAGCAATCAGCCCCAGCATTTT.

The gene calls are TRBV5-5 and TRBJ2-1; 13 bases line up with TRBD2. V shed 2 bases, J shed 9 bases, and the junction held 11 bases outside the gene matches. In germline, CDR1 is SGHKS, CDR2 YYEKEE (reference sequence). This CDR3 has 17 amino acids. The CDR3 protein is CASSFTSGRARYGEQFF. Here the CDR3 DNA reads TGTGCCAGCAGCTTTACTAGCGGGAGGGCCAGGTATGGTGAGCAGTTCTTC.

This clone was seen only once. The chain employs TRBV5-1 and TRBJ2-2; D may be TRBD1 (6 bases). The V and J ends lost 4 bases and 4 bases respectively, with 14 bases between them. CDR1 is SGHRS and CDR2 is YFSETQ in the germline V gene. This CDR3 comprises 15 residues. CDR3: CASSPDSLGTGELFF. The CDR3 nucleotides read TGCGCCAGCAGCCCGGACAGCCTGGGCACCGGGGAGCTGTTTTTT. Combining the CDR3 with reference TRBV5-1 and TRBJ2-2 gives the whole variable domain KAGVTQTPRYLIKTRGQQVTLSCSPISGHRSVSWYQQTPGQGLQFLFEYFSETQRNKGNFPGRFSGRQFSNSRSEMNVSTLELGDSALYLCASSPDSLGTGELFFGEGSRLTVL.

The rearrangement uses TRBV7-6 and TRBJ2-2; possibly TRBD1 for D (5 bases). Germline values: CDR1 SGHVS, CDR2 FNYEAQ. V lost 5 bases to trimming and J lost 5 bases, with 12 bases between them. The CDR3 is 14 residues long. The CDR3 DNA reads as TGTGCCAGCAGCCGAACAAGGGGTACCGGGGAGCTGTTTTTT. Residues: CASSRTRGTGELFF. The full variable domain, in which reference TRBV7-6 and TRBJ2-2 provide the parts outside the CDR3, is GAGVSQSPRYKVTKRGQDVALRCDPISGHVSLYWYRQALGQGPEFLTYFNYEAQQDKSGLPNDRFSAERPEGSISTLTIQRTEQRDSAMYRCASSRTRGTGELFFGEGSRLTVL.

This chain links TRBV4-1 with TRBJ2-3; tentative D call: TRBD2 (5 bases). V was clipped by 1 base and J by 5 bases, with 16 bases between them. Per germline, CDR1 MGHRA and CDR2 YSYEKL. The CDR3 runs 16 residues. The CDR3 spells CASSQVNGGGKDTQYF. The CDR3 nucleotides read TGCGCCAGCAGCCAAGTAAATGGCGGAGGTAAAGATACGCAGTATTTT.

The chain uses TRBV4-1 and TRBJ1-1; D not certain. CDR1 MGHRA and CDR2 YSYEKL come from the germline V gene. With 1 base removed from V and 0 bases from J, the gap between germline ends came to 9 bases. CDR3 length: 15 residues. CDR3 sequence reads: CASSQVPVLNTEAFF. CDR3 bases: TGCGCCAGCAGCCAAGTTCCTGTTTTGAACACTGAAGCTTTCTTT.

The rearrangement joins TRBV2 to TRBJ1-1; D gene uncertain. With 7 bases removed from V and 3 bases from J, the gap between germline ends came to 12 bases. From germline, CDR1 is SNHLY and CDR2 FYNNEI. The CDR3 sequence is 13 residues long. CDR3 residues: CASNGVSDTEAFF. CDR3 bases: TGTGCCAGCAACGGGGTGTCGGACACTGAAGCTTTCTTT.

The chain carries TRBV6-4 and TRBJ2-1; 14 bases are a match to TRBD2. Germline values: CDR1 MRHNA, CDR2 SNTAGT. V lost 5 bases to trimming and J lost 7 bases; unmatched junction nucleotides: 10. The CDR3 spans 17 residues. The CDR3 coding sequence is TGTGCCAGCAGTAAAGAAGCCGGGACTAGCGGGAGAAATGAGCAGTTCTTC. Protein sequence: CASSKEAGTSGRNEQFF.

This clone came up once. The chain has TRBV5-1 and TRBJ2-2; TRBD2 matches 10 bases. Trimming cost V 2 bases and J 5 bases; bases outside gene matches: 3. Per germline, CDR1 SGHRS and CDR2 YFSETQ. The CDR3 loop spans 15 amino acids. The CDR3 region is CASSFLAGVTGELFF. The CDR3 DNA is TGCGCCAGCAGCTTCCTAGCGGGGGTGACCGGGGAGCTGTTTTTT.

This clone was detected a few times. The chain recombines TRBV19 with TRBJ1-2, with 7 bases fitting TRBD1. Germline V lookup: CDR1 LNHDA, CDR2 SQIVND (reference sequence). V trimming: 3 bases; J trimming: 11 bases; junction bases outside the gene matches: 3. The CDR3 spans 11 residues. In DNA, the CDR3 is TGTGCCAGTAGTATCGGGACAGCATACACCTTC. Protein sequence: CASSIGTAYTF.

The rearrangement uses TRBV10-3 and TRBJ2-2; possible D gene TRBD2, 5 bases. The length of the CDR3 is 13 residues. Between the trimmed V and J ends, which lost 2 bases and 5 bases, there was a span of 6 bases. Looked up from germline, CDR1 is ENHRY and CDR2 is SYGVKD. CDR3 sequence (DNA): TGTGCCATCAGTGAGGGGGAGACCGGGGAGCTGTTTTTT. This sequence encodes CAISEGETGELFF.

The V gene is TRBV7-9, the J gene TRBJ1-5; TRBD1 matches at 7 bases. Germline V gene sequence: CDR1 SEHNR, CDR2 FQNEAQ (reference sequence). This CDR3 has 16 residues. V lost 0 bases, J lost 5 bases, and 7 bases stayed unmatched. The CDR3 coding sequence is TGTGCCAGCAGCTTAGCCCAGGCAGGGGGGCATCAGCCCCAGCATTTT. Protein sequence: CASSLAQAGGHQPQHF. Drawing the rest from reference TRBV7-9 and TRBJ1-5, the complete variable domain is DTGVSQNPRHKITKRGQNVTFRCDPISEHNRLYWYRQTLGQGPEFLTYFQNEAQLEKSRLLSDRFSAERPKGSFSTLEIQRTEQGDSAMYLCASSLAQAGGHQPQHFGDGTRLSIL.

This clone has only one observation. The CDR3 DNA reads as TGCGCCAGCAGCTTGGGGGCAATTGGCTACACCTTC. Its protein is CASSLGAIGYTF. The chain is built from TRBV5-1 and TRBJ1-2; no definite D call. The germline V gene has CDR1 SGHRS and CDR2 YFSETQ. The CDR3 runs 12 residues. The V gene lost 0 bases and the J gene lost 7 bases, with 7 bases spanning the gap.

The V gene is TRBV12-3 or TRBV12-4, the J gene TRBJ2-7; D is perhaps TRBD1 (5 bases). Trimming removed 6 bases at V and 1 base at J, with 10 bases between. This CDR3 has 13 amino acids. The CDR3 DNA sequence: TGTGCCAGCAGCCCTGGGGCTTCCTACGAGCAGTACTTC. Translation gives CASSPGASYEQYF.

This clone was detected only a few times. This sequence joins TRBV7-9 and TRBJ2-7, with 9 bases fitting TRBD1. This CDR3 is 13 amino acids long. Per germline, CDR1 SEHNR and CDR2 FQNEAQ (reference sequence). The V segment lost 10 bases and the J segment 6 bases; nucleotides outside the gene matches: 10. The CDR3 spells CAIETGGLGEQYF. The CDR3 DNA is TGTGCCATAGAGACAGGGGGACTGGGCGAGCAGTACTTC. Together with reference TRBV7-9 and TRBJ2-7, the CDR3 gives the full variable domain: DTGVSQNPRHKITKRGQNVTFRCDPISEHNRLYWYRQTLGQGPEFLTYFQNEAQLEKSRLLSDRFSAERPKGSFSTLEIQRTEQGDSAMYLCAIETGGLGEQYFGPGTRLTVT.

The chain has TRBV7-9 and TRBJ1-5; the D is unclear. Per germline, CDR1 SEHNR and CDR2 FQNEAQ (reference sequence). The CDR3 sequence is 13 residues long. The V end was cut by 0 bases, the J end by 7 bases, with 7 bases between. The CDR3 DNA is TGTGCCAGCAGCTTAGCGCGATGGCAGCCCCAGCATTTT. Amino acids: CASSLARWQPQHF.

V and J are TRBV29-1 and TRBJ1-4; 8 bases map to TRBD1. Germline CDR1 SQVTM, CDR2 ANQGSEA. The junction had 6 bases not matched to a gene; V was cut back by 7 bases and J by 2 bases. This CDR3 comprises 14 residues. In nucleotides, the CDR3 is TGCAGCGGGAAGACAGGGGAGACTAATGAAAAACTGTTTTTT. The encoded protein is CSGKTGETNEKLFF. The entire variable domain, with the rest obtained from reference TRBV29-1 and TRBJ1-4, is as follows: SAVISQKPSRDICQRGTSLTIQCQVDSQVTMMFWYRQQPGQSLTLIATANQGSEATYESGFVIDKFPISRPNLTFSTLTVSNMSPEDSSIYLCSGKTGETNEKLFFGSGTQLSVL.

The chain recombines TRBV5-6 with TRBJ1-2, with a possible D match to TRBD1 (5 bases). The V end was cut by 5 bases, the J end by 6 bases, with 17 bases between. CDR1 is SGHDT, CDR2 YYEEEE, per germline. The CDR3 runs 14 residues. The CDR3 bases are TGTGCCAGCAGTGAAGGAGGGGTGCAGCATGGCTACACCTTC. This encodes CASSEGGVQHGYTF.

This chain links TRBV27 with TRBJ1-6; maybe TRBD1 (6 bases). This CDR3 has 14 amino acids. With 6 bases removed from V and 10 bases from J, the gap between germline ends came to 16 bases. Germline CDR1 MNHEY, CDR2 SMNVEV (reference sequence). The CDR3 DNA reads TGTGCCAGCAGGACCTCCGGACAGACCTCACCCCTCCACTTT. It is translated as CASRTSGQTSPLHF.

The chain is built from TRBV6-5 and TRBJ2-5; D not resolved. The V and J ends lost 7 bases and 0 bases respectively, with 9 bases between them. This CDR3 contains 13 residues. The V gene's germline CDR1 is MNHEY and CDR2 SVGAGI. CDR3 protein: CASIFSNQETQYF. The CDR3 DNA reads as TGTGCCAGCATTTTTAGCAACCAAGAGACCCAGTACTTC.

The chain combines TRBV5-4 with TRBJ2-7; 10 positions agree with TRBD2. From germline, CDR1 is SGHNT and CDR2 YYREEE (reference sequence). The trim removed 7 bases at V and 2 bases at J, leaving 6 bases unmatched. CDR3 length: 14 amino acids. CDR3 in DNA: TGTGCCAGCGGCCCTAGCGGGAGCGCCTACGAGCAGTACTTC. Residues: CASGPSGSAYEQYF.

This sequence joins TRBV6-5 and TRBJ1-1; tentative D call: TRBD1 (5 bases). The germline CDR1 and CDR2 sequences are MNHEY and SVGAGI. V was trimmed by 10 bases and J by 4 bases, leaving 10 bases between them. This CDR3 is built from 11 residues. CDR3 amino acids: CATAGLTEAFF. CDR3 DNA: TGTGCCACCGCGGGGCTCACTGAAGCTTTCTTT.

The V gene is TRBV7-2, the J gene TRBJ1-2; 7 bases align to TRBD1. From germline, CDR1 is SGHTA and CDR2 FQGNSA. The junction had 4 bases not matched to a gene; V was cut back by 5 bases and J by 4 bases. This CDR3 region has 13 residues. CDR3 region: CASSAGTVYGYTF. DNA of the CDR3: TGTGCCAGCAGCGCGGGGACAGTCTATGGCTACACCTTC.

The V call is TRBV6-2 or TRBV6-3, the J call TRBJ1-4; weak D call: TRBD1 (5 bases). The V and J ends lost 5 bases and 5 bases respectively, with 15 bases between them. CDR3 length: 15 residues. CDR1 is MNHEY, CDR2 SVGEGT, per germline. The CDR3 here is CASSPSGVLNEKLFF. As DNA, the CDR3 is TGTGCCAGCAGTCCCTCGGGGGTCCTAAATGAAAAACTGTTTTTT.

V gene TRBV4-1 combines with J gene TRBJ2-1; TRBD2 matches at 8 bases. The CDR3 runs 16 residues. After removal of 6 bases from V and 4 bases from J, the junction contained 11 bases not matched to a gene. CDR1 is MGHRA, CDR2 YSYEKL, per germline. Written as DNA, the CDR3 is TGCGCCAGCAGAAACCTAGCGGGCTCGGTTTACAATGAGCAGTTCTTC. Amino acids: CASRNLAGSVYNEQFF.